This T cell receptor (beta chain) originates from a study of somatic mutations in cytotoxic T cells in rheumatoid arthritis. Clones were read by immunoSEQ multiplex PCR, and TCRdb kept only the in-frame ones, dropping some. The data contain 25,000 to 30,000 clones, roughly 82% of them seen just once; the ten biggest clones take up roughly 5%. Study-wide points: Among approximately 60 patients, roughly 8 showed a largest CD8+ clone that surpassed 20% of CD8+ cells.

Researchers isolated CD4+ and CD8+ cells by positive magnetic bead selection and then checked their purity by flow cytometry. For this clone: The antigen is unknown.

Sequencing was carried out using CD8+ T cells sorted from blood. The sequence was collected from a man over 45 in good health.

The CDR3, as DNA: TGTGCCAGCAGTGGGGTTAGACTAGCGGGAGTATCCTACAATGAGCAGTTCTTC. Encoded protein: CASSGVRLAGVSYNEQFF. The chain couples TRBV2 to TRBJ2-1, with TRBD2 matching 12 bases. CDR1 is SNHLY, CDR2 FYNNEI, per germline. This CDR3 is 18 amino acids long. The V segment lost 4 bases and the J segment 1 base; nucleotides outside the gene matches: 8.